This T cell receptor (beta chain) stems from a study of blood T cells in healthy people across ages. CDR3 length equals 21 residues. Primers used in a second PCR of roughly 7 to 12 cycles were a sample-barcoded 5' primer and a J-beta primer mix. TCRdb itself ran the 5' RACE reads through MiXCR, one entry per CDR3 protein. The sample contains over 600,000 distinct CDR3 sequences, around 50% of which appear only once. The V call is TRBV21-1, the J call TRBJ1-5; the DNA was not used to check the table's D call, TRBD1. TRBV21-1 is a pseudogene. Sequencing input: blood. The clonotype originates from a man aged 40-50 years in good health. CDR3 coding DNA: TGTGCCAGCGACCTCTTAATCGACCTATGGGGACAGGGAAAGGGGAATCAGCCCCAGCATTTT. Protein product: CASDLLIDLWGQGKGNQPQHF.